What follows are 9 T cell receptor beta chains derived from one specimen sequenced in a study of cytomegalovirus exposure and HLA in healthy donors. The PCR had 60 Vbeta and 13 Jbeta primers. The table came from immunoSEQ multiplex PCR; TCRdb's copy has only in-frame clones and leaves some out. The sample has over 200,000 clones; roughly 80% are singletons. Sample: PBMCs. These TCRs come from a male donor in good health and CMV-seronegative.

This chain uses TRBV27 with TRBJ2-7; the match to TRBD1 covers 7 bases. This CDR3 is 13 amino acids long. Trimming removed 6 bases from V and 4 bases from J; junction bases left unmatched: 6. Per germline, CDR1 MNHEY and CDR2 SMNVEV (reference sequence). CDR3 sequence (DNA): TGTGCCAGCAGGAGGGACAGAGATTACGAGCAGTACTTC. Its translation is CASRRDRDYEQYF.

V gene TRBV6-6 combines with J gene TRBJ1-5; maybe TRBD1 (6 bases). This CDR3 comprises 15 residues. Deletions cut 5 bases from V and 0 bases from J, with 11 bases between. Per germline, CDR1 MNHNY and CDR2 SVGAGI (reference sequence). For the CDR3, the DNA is TGTGCCAGCAGTCCACGACAGGATAGCAATCAGCCCCAGCATTTT. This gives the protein CASSPRQDSNQPQHF.

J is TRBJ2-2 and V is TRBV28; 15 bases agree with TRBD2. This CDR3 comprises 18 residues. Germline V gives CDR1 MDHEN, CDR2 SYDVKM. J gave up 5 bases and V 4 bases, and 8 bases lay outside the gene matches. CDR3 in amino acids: CASSWGLAGGGGTGELFF. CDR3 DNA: TGTGCCAGCAGTTGGGGACTAGCGGGGGGCGGGGGGACCGGGGAGCTGTTTTTT.

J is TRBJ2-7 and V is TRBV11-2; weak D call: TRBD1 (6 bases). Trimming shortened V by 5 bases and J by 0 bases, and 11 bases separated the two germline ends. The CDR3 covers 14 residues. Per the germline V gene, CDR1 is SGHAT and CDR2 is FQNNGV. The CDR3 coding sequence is TGTGCCAGCAGCACTCGGGACATCTCCTACGAGCAGTACTTC. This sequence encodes CASSTRDISYEQYF.

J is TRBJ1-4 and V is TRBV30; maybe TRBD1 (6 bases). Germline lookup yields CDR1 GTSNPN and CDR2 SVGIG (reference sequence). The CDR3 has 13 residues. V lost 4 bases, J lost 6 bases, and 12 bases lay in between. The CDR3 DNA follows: TGTGCCTGGACGACAGGTGGCGATGAAAAACTGTTTTTT. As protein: CAWTTGGDEKLFF.

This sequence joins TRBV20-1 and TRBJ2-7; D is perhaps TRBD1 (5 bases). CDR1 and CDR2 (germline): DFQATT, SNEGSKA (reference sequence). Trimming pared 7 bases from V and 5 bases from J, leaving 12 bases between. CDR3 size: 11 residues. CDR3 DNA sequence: TGCAGTGATTCGACAGCGAACGAGCAGTACTTC. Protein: CSDSTANEQYF.

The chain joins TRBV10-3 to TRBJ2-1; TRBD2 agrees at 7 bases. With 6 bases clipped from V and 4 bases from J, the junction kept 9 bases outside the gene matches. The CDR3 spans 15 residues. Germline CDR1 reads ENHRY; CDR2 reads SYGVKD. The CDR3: CAISQAAGKYNEQFF. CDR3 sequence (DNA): TGTGCCATCAGCCAGGCAGCGGGAAAGTACAATGAGCAGTTCTTC.

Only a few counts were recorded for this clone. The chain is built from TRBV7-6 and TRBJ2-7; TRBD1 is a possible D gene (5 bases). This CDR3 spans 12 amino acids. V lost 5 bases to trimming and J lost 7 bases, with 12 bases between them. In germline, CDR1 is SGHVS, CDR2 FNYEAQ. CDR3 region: CASSPTVNEQYF. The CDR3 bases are TGTGCCAGCAGCCCGACAGTTAATGAGCAGTACTTC.

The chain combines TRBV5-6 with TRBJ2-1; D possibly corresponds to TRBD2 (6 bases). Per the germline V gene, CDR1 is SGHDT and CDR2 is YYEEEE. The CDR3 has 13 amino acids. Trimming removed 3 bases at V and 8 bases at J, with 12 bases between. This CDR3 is CASSSDGRDEQFF. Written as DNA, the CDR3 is TGTGCCAGCAGCTCAGACGGGAGAGATGAGCAGTTCTTC.